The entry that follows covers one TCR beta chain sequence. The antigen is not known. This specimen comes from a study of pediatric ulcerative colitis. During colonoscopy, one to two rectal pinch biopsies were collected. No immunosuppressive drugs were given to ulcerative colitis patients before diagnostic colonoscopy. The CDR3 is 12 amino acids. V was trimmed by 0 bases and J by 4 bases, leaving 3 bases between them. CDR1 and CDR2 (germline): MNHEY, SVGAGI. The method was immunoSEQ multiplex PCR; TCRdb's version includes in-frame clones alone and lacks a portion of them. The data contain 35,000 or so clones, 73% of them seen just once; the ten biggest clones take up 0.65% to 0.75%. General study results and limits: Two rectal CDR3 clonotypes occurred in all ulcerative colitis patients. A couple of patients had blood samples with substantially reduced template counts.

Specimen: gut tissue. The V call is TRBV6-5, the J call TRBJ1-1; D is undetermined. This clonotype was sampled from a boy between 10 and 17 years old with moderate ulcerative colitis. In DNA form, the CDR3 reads TGTGCCAGCAGTTACTCTCCCACTGAAGCTTTCTTT. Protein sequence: CASSYSPTEAFF.